A few counts support the clone carrying this TCR beta chain. Antigen: not known. These data come from a study of CD8+ T cells in alopecia areata. At the level of the study: Treated individuals took tofacitinib by mouth, 5 to 10 mg twice daily. Tofacitinib treatment spanned 6 to 18 months, with 6 months off drug afterward.

Germline V gene data show CDR1 as SGHRS and CDR2 as YFSETQ. The CDR3 has 14 amino acids. V shed 5 bases and J shed 3 bases, with 15 bases lying between them. Study-wide results and caveats: Greater clonality was observed in lesional scalp samples, especially alopecia totalis/universalis, versus normal scalp.

Isolated RNA was reverse transcribed into cDNA used as the sequencing template. TCRdb's table, derived via immunoSEQ multiplex PCR, lists solely in-frame clones and lacks some. The sample lists some 130,000 clones, around 49% occurring once. Lesional scalp punch biopsies and peripheral blood came from alopecia areata patients. The sequencing used CD8+ T cells sorted from blood, collected at week 0. The receptor was derived from a human donor with alopecia areata. V gene TRBV5-1 combines with J gene TRBJ2-7, with D possibly TRBD2 on 6 matching bases. The chain's CDR3 is CASSVGGENYEQYF. In DNA form, the CDR3 reads TGCGCCAGCAGTGTGGGAGGCGAAAACTACGAGCAGTACTTC.